A single sample gave rise to the 32 T cell receptor beta chains below, sequenced in a study of blood T cells in healthy people across ages. The second PCR ran roughly 7 to 12 cycles with a sample-barcoded 5' primer and J-beta primers. Using its own MiXCR run on the 5' RACE reads, TCRdb lists one record per CDR3 protein. The sample includes more than 1 million distinct CDR3 sequences, over 35% seen only once; the top ten take approximately 20%. Sequences were obtained from blood. The receptors here all came from a woman aged 60-75 years in good health.

The genes are TRBV7-9 and TRBJ2-1, with 12 nucleotides matching TRBD2. Germline trimming cut 4 bases from V and 4 bases from J; bases unmatched to any gene: 11. The CDR3 length is 18 residues. CDR1 is SEHNR and CDR2 is FQNEAQ in the germline V gene (reference sequence). The chain's CDR3 is CASSSKKGLAGGYNEQFF. The CDR3 DNA is TGTGCCAGCAGCTCCAAAAAGGGCCTAGCGGGAGGGTACAATGAGCAGTTCTTC.

This chain uses TRBV10-1 with TRBJ1-1; 10 nucleotides agree with TRBD1. From germline, CDR1 is WNHNN and CDR2 SYGVQD (reference sequence). The CDR3 consists of 15 residues. Trimming cost V 3 bases and J 4 bases; bases outside gene matches: 5. The CDR3 is CASSDPGQGSTEAFF. CDR3 DNA sequence: TGCGCCAGCAGTGACCCGGGACAGGGGAGCACTGAAGCTTTCTTT.

The V call is TRBV5-1, the J call TRBJ2-1, with D perhaps matching TRBD2 (5 bases). This CDR3 contains 13 residues. Per germline, CDR1 SGHRS and CDR2 YFSETQ. Trimming took off 4 bases at V and 7 bases at J, with 12 bases between the two ends. CDR3 amino acids: CASSVVPGNEQFF. CDR3 nucleotide sequence: TGCGCCAGCAGCGTGGTCCCGGGAAATGAGCAGTTCTTC.

The chain couples TRBV29-1 to TRBJ1-5, with 10 nucleotides matching TRBD1. V dropped 7 bases and J dropped 6; count of bases not matched to a gene: 6. The CDR3 is 13 amino acids. Germline V gene data show CDR1 as SQVTM and CDR2 as ANQGSEA. The CDR3 DNA reads TGCAGCGCCAGGACAGGGGGTAGTCAGCCCCAGCATTTT. It codes for CSARTGGSQPQHF.

V and J are TRBV28 and TRBJ2-7; 8 bases fit TRBD1. CDR1 is MDHEN and CDR2 is SYDVKM in the germline V gene. The CDR3 totals 16 residues. The V gene end was trimmed by 5 bases and the J gene end by 3 bases; junction bases not matched to a gene: 12. The CDR3 DNA reads as TGTGCCAGCAGTATCGGACAGGGATGGGGTTTCTACGAGCAGTACTTC. Its protein is CASSIGQGWGFYEQYF.

This clonotype was found a few times. The J gene is TRBJ2-1, the V gene TRBV2; D is perhaps TRBD2 (6 bases). CDR1 is SNHLY, CDR2 FYNNEI, per germline. V lost 6 bases to trimming and J lost 3 bases, with 15 bases between them. CDR3 length: 15 residues. In nucleotides, the CDR3 is TGTGCCAGCAGGCCCAGACTAGTTAGCTACAATGAGCAGTTCTTC. As protein: CASRPRLVSYNEQFF.

The chain carries TRBV29-1 and TRBJ1-2, with D hard to call. Germline assignment: CDR1 SQVTM and CDR2 ANQGSEA. CDR3 size: 13 residues. CDR3 in amino acids: CNVDSDGHYGYTF. CDR3 DNA sequence: TGCAACGTGGATTCGGACGGTCACTATGGCTACACCTTC.

The rearrangement uses TRBV25-1 and TRBJ2-3; D might be TRBD1 or TRBD2, each matching 5 bases. Between the trimmed V and J ends, which lost 3 bases and 4 bases, there was a span of 14 bases. Germline values: CDR1 MGHDK, CDR2 SYGVNS. CDR3 length: 15 amino acids. DNA for the CDR3: TGTGCCAGCAGTGAGCGGTTTGGGGGTCCAGATACGCAGTATTTT. Translating it yields CASSERFGGPDTQYF.

This clonotype came up a few times. This chain joins TRBV10-3 and TRBJ2-1; maybe TRBD2 (7 bases). Trimming took off 7 bases at V and 9 bases at J, with 10 bases between the two ends. Looked up from germline, CDR1 is ENHRY and CDR2 is SYGVKD. This CDR3 has 11 residues. The CDR3 loop reads CAIKGEGEQFF. For the CDR3, the DNA is TGTGCCATCAAGGGGGAGGGTGAGCAGTTCTTC.

The CDR3, as DNA: TGCGCCAGCAGCTTGACAGGGGGCCCGGATCAGCCCCAGCATTTT. Its translation is CASSLTGGPDQPQHF. This chain links TRBV5-1 with TRBJ1-5; 9 bases agree with TRBD1. The V gene's germline CDR1 is SGHRS and CDR2 YFSETQ. The CDR3 totals 15 residues. Trimming took 1 base from V and 5 from J; bases not matched to a gene: 4.

This clonotype has just a few counts. This rearrangement joins TRBV10-2 to TRBJ2-7; 9 bases fit TRBD2. The DNA end lines up better with TRBJ2-5; the J call may be wrong. The length of the CDR3 is 16 residues. Germline values: CDR1 WSHSY, CDR2 SAAADI. As DNA, the CDR3 is TGCGCCAGCAGTGTAGGCCTAGCGGGGATAGGGGAGACCCAGTACTTC. Translating it yields CASSVGLAGIGETQYF.

This clonotype was detected a few times. The chain employs TRBV20-1 and TRBJ2-4, with no clear D. In germline, CDR1 is DFQATT, CDR2 SNEGSKA (reference sequence). This CDR3 is built from 13 residues. With 3 bases removed from V and 0 bases from J, the gap between germline ends came to 6 bases. The CDR3 protein is CSARKVAKNIQYF. CDR3 DNA: TGCAGTGCTAGGAAAGTAGCCAAAAACATTCAGTACTTC.

This clonotype showed up just a few times. This chain connects TRBV21-1 to TRBJ2-7; TRBD1 was called by the table and not checked on the DNA. TRBV21-1 is a pseudogene locus. This CDR3 spans 14 amino acids. The CDR3 region is CASSKDLERDEQYF. The DNA of the CDR3 is TGTGCCAGCAGCAAAGACCTGGAAAGGGACGAGCAGTACTTC.

This clonotype was recorded once. J is TRBJ2-3 and V is TRBV6-2 or TRBV6-3, with 8 bases lining up with TRBD2. CDR3 size: 17 residues. Per germline, CDR1 MNHEY and CDR2 SVGEGT. V dropped 2 bases and J dropped 6; count of bases not matched to a gene: 13. CDR3 sequence (DNA): TGTGCCAGCAGTTACCTACGAGCGGGAGTTACTCCGGATACGCAGTATTTT. Translating gives CASSYLRAGVTPDTQYF.

Only one count was recorded for this clonotype. The chain joins TRBV7-2 to TRBJ2-4; D remains ambiguous. The J call could be wrong; TRBJ2-7 is a better fit for the DNA end. CDR1 is SGHTA and CDR2 is FQGNSA in the germline V gene. There are 15 residues in the CDR3. The CDR3 here is CASSLLRIEPYEQYF. The CDR3 nucleotides read TGTGCCAGCAGCTTATTGCGTATAGAACCCTACGAGCAGTACTTC.

V gene TRBV20-1 combines with J gene TRBJ2-3; D perhaps matches TRBD1 (6 bases). The germline gives CDR1 DFQATT, CDR2 SNEGSKA (reference sequence). V was shortened by 4 bases and J by 8 bases, with 13 bases between the two germline ends. The length of the CDR3 is 12 residues. In DNA form, the CDR3 reads TGCAGTGCTACACAGATAGGGGGTACGCAGTATTTT. Residues: CSATQIGGTQYF.

The rearrangement links TRBV29-1 to TRBJ1-2; 7 bases are a match to TRBD1. The CDR3 has 14 residues. CDR1 and CDR2 from the germline V gene are SQVTM and ANQGSEA. J lost 5 bases, V lost 7 bases, and 13 bases had no gene match. The CDR3 loop is CSASTGTRGYGYTF. Here the CDR3 DNA reads TGCAGCGCGTCTACAGGGACCAGGGGGTATGGCTACACCTTC.

V usage is TRBV2 and J usage is TRBJ2-7; D is perhaps TRBD1 (6 bases). Trimming shortened V by 0 bases and J by 0 bases, and 12 bases separated the two germline ends. The CDR3 totals 16 residues. CDR1 SNHLY and CDR2 FYNNEI come from the germline V gene. The CDR3 sequence is CASSEAGADSSYEQYF. Written as DNA, the CDR3 is TGTGCCAGCAGTGAAGCCGGGGCGGACAGCTCCTACGAGCAGTACTTC. The whole variable domain, remainder taken from reference TRBV2 and TRBJ2-7, is EPEVTQTPSHQVTQMGQEVILRCVPISNHLYFYWYRQILGQKVEFLVSFYNNEISEKSEIFDDQFSVERPDGSNFTLKIRSTKLEDSAMYFCASSEAGADSSYEQYFGPGTRLTVT.

In this sample, this clonotype turned up a few times. The chain recombines TRBV27 with TRBJ2-1, with 8 bases fitting TRBD2. The germline V gene encodes CDR1 MNHEY and CDR2 SMNVEV (reference sequence). The V and J ends lost 4 bases and 8 bases, in that order; junction bases with no gene match: 13. The CDR3 is 16 residues long. CDR3 bases: TGTGCCAGCAGTTCACTAGCGGCAGGAGGGCCCCATGAGCAGTTCTTC. Its protein is CASSSLAAGGPHEQFF.

The J gene is TRBJ2-1, the V gene TRBV20-1; 11 bases map to TRBD2. The CDR3 length is 16 residues. Germline V CDR1 and CDR2: DFQATT, SNEGSKA (reference sequence). V lost 0 bases to trimming and J lost 7 bases; unmatched junction nucleotides: 8. The CDR3 sequence is CSARDLAGGSRNEQFF. The DNA for the CDR3 is TGCAGTGCTAGAGATCTAGCGGGAGGAAGCAGGAATGAGCAGTTCTTC.

This clonotype came up once. The V call is TRBV14, the J call TRBJ2-7; the match to TRBD2 covers 7 bases. Germline V lookup: CDR1 SGHDN, CDR2 FVKESK. The CDR3 is made up of 19 amino acids. V lost 0 bases, J lost 7 bases, and 21 bases stayed unmatched. The CDR3 spells CASSQDSRLAESSYNEQYF. The CDR3 nucleotides read TGTGCCAGCAGCCAAGATTCCCGACTAGCTGAAAGCTCCTACAATGAGCAGTACTTC. Filled out from reference TRBV14 and TRBJ2-7, the complete variable domain reads EAGVTQFPSHSVIEKGQTVTLRCDPISGHDNLYWYRRVMGKEIKFLLHFVKESKQDESGMPNNRFLAERTGGTYSTLKVQPAELEDSGVYFCASSQDSRLAESSYNEQYFGPGTRLTVT.

This clonotype was counted once. This rearrangement joins TRBV12-5 to TRBJ2-5, with TRBD2 as a possible D gene (6 bases). CDR1 LGHNT and CDR2 FRNRAP come from the germline V gene. V lost 0 bases, J lost 5 bases, and 7 bases lay in between. The CDR3 runs to 13 residues. The DNA for the CDR3 is TGTGCTAGTGGTTTGGTGGAGGGGGAGACCCAGTACTTC. Translation: CASGLVEGETQYF.

This sequence joins TRBV4-1 and TRBJ2-5, with 7 bases identical to TRBD2. The end of the DNA fits TRBJ2-7 better, so the J call may be wrong. This CDR3 spans 13 amino acids. Germline V gene data show CDR1 as MGHRA and CDR2 as YSYEKL. The CDR3 DNA reads TGCGCCAGTCGCGGGGGAGCAAGCGCCGAGCAGTACTTC. It translates to CASRGGASAEQYF.

This rearrangement joins TRBV30 to TRBJ2-4; TRBD1 is a possible D gene (5 bases). The J call may not be correct, given that the DNA end is closer to TRBJ2-7. Germline CDR1 and CDR2: GTSNPN and SVGIG (reference sequence). CDR3 size: 12 residues. CDR3 residues: CAWSAGFYEQYF. CDR3 coding DNA: TGTGCCTGGAGTGCAGGGTTTTACGAGCAGTACTTC.

This clonotype was detected a few times. The V call is TRBV12-3 or TRBV12-4, the J call TRBJ2-7; no firm D call. The ends were cut back, 3 bases at V and 6 bases at J, with 9 bases in the middle. This CDR3 has 12 residues. The DNA of the CDR3 is TGTGCCAGCAGTTTTCGTCGGATCGAGCAGTACTTC. Its protein is CASSFRRIEQYF.

This clonotype came up a few times. J is TRBJ2-1 and V is TRBV7-9, with D possibly matching TRBD2 (6 bases). This CDR3 has 15 amino acids. CDR1 and CDR2 from the germline V gene are SEHNR and FQNEAQ (reference sequence). V shed 3 bases and J shed 2 bases, with 11 bases lying between them. The CDR3 sequence is CASSFREATYNEQFF. The CDR3 bases are TGTGCCAGCAGCTTTAGGGAGGCCACCTACAATGAGCAGTTCTTC.

This clonotype appeared a few times. The CDR3 protein is CASSLDGRYQETQYF. DNA for the CDR3: TGTGCCAGCAGCTTAGATGGCAGGTACCAAGAGACCCAGTACTTC. The J gene is TRBJ2-5, the V gene TRBV7-2; no clear D. This CDR3 is built from 15 residues. The germline V and J ends were trimmed by 1 base and 0 bases, with 9 bases remaining between them. Looked up from germline, CDR1 is SGHTA and CDR2 is FQGNSA. The full variable domain, completed using reference TRBV7-2 and TRBJ2-5, is GAGVSQSPSNKVTEKGKDVELRCDPISGHTALYWYRQSLGQGLEFLIYFQGNSAPDKSGLPSDRFSAERTGGSVSTLTIQRTQQEDSAVYLCASSLDGRYQETQYFGPGTRLLVL.

This chain joins TRBV7-9 and TRBJ2-4; D perhaps matches TRBD1 (6 bases). The end of the DNA is better explained by TRBJ2-7, so the J call may be wrong. CDR1 and CDR2 (germline): SEHNR, FQNEAQ (reference sequence). This CDR3 is built from 15 residues. The CDR3 bases are TGTGCCAGCAGCTCAGCTCAGGGGTCTATCTACGAGCAGTACTTC. Translation: CASSSAQGSIYEQYF.

This clonotype has only a few counts. The chain uses TRBV29-1 and TRBJ1-2; 7 bases map to TRBD1. The germline CDR1 and CDR2 sequences are SQVTM and ANQGSEA. The CDR3 spans 15 residues. Germline trimming cut 7 bases from V and 3 bases from J; bases unmatched to any gene: 14. The CDR3 sequence is CSAFFTGESDYGYTF. The CDR3 DNA follows: TGCAGCGCATTTTTTACAGGGGAGTCGGACTATGGCTACACCTTC.

The CDR3 loop reads CASGLGSGSQETQYF. The CDR3 DNA sequence: TGTGCTAGTGGTTTGGGTAGCGGTTCCCAAGAGACCCAGTACTTC. The chain employs TRBV12-5 and TRBJ2-5, with D perhaps TRBD2 (6 bases). This CDR3 has 15 residues. V lost 1 base and J lost 1, with 10 bases in between. Germline CDR1 LGHNT, CDR2 FRNRAP.

As to this clonotype: A much larger clone is a single base away; this may be a read error. The chain joins TRBV20-1 to TRBJ1-5, with 9 bases identical to TRBD1. The CDR3 runs 15 residues. Germline CDR1 and CDR2: DFQATT and SNEGSKA (reference sequence). CDR3 sequence: CSAKKQGAGNQSQHF. Here the CDR3 DNA reads TGCAGTGCGAAGAAACAGGGGGCTGGCAATCAGTCCCAGCATTTT.

This clonotype was observed a few times. The chain recombines TRBV5-1 with TRBJ2-7, with a tentative D call TRBD1 (6 bases). Germline CDR1 and CDR2: SGHRS and YFSETQ. There are 15 residues in the CDR3. The V end was cut by 4 bases, the J end by 1 base, with 15 bases between. Here the CDR3 reads CASSTGTTQSYEQYF. The CDR3 DNA is TGCGCCAGCAGCACAGGGACAACGCAGTCCTACGAGCAGTACTTC. The complete variable domain, with remaining parts taken from reference TRBV5-1 and TRBJ2-7, reads KAGVTQTPRYLIKTRGQQVTLSCSPISGHRSVSWYQQTPGQGLQFLFEYFSETQRNKGNFPGRFSGRQFSNSRSEMNVSTLELGDSALYLCASSTGTTQSYEQYFGPGTRLTVT.